What follows describes a single T cell receptor beta chain. The source of the sample is a study of cytomegalovirus exposure and HLA in healthy donors. Overall study context: The platform used for the 120 or so validation repertoires matched that of the approximately 710 first-cohort repertoires, a later analysis reported.

CDR1 and CDR2 from the germline V gene are SNHLY and FYNNEI. Losses at the gene ends were 8 bases for V and 5 bases for J; bases not matched to a gene: 12. The CDR3 extends over 15 amino acids. TCRdb's copy holds only in-frame clones and misses some; the assay was immunoSEQ multiplex PCR. Here the sample spans 160,000 or so clones, almost 85% being singletons. The specimen sequenced was PBMCs. The V gene is TRBV2, the J gene TRBJ2-5, with 9 positions matching TRBD2. This TCR was sampled from a man aged 30-40 years in good health and CMV-seropositive. The CDR3 DNA is TGTGCCAGCGGGGGGGGTAGCGGGAGCCCCGAGACCCAGTACTTC. Residues: CASGGGSGSPETQYF.